Sequencing of this T cell receptor (beta chain) was carried out in a study of beta chain features in type 1 diabetes. About this clone itself: Its matching antigen is unknown.

The whole isolated RNA underwent reverse transcription, so sequencing captured expressed TCRB transcripts. The method was immunoSEQ multiplex PCR; TCRdb's version includes in-frame clones alone and lacks a portion of them. This table has 400,000 to 500,000 clones, around 14% appearing once. Study-wide points: There was a moderate but significant shortening of TCRB CDR3s in all four CD4+ subsets of Type 1 diabetes patients. Comparison showed that naive, central memory and Treg TCRB repertoires appeared more similar among patients than among healthy donors.

Every participating donor gave one draw, a heparinised blood sample averaging approximately 120 mL. The source of this sequence is a man aged 25-45 years in good health. The sample was naive CD4+ T cells from blood.

The CDR3 sequence: CASSQVASGGFQETQYF. The CDR3 coding sequence is TGCGCCAGCAGCCAAGTTGCTAGCGGGGGGTTTCAAGAGACCCAGTACTTC. The gene calls are TRBV4-1 and TRBJ2-5, with 11 bases fitting TRBD2. Per the germline V gene, CDR1 is MGHRA and CDR2 is YSYEKL. The CDR3 length is 17 residues. Unmatched junction bases numbered 6, after V lost 1 base and J lost 2 bases.